A selection of T cell receptor beta chains follows, all from one sample in a study of T cell responses to AZD1222 COVID-19 vaccine. Sequenced by immunoSEQ multiplex PCR; TCRdb stores in-frame clones only, minus some. This table has roughly 70,000 clones, 75% to 95% appearing once. Specimen: peripheral blood, collected 28 days after the second dose of the MenACWY control vaccine. Receptors were obtained from an adult who received the MenACWY meningococcal vaccine as a control. CDR3s include the opening cysteine and the closing phenylalanine or tryptophan. The D gene is left open where the match is weak. The size field is filled for only some rows; it gives once, few, many or a size class.

D gene: -; clone size: -; CDR3 length: 15; J gene: TRBJ1-1; V gene: TRBV6-5; CDR3 DNA: TGTGCCAGCAGTTACAGGGGTGACAGCCCGGACGGAGCTTTCTTT; CDR3 protein: CASSYRGDSPDGAFF
D gene: TRBD2; clone size: -; CDR3 length: 17; J gene: TRBJ2-2; V gene: TRBV9; CDR3 DNA: TGTGCCAGCAGCGGGGTTGGGACTAGCGGGAAGGCCGGGGAGCTGTTTTTT; CDR3 protein: CASSGVGTSGKAGELFF
D gene: -; clone size: -; CDR3 length: 12; J gene: TRBJ1-2; V gene: TRBV11-1; CDR3 DNA: TGTGCCAGCAGCTCCGGGGGCCGGGGCTACACCTTC; CDR3 protein: CASSSGGRGYTF
D gene: -; clone size: once; CDR3 length: 11; J gene: TRBJ1-2; V gene: TRBV12-3/TRBV12-4; CDR3 DNA: TGTGCCAGCAGCAACCGGTATGGCTACACCTTC; CDR3 protein: CASSNRYGYTF
D gene: -; clone size: -; CDR3 length: 10; J gene: TRBJ2-7; V gene: TRBV20-1; CDR3 DNA: TGCAGTGTAGGACCCTACGAGCAGTACTTC; CDR3 protein: CSVGPYEQYF
D gene: TRBD1; clone size: -; CDR3 length: 16; J gene: TRBJ2-5; V gene: TRBV7-3; CDR3 DNA: TGTGCCAGCAGCCAAACAGGGGGAGGAGGCCAAGAGACCCAGTACTTC; CDR3 protein: CASSQTGGGGQETQYF
D gene: TRBD1; clone size: -; CDR3 length: 15; J gene: TRBJ1-4; V gene: TRBV25-1; CDR3 DNA: TGTGCCAGCAGTGAATTAACAGGGGGCGGGGAAAAACTGTTTTTT; CDR3 protein: CASSELTGGGEKLFF
D gene: -; clone size: -; CDR3 length: 11; J gene: TRBJ2-7; V gene: TRBV10-2; CDR3 DNA: TGCGCCACCCTTTGGGCCCACGAGCAGTACTTC; CDR3 protein: CATLWAHEQYF
D gene: TRBD1; clone size: -; CDR3 length: 15; J gene: TRBJ2-3; V gene: TRBV28; CDR3 DNA: TGTGCCAGCAGTTTTGGGGGACAGGGGGCAGATACGCAGTATTTT; CDR3 protein: CASSFGGQGADTQYF
D gene: -; clone size: -; CDR3 length: 15; J gene: TRBJ2-3; V gene: TRBV4-2; CDR3 DNA: TGTGCCAGCACCGATCGGGGATCCAGCACAGATACGCAGTATTTT; CDR3 protein: CASTDRGSSTDTQYF
D gene: TRBD1; clone size: once; CDR3 length: 13; J gene: TRBJ1-2; V gene: TRBV5-1; CDR3 DNA: TGCGCCAGCAGCCGGGACAGATCGTATGGCTACACCTTC; CDR3 protein: CASSRDRSYGYTF
D gene: -; clone size: -; CDR3 length: 15; J gene: TRBJ1-4; V gene: TRBV7-2; CDR3 DNA: TGTGCCAGCAGCCCCGGGGGAGCAACTAATGAAAAACTGTTTTTT; CDR3 protein: CASSPGGATNEKLFF
D gene: -; clone size: -; CDR3 length: 13; J gene: TRBJ1-5; V gene: TRBV10-3; CDR3 DNA: TGTGCCATCAAAGGGGGGGAAGGGCAGCCCCAGCATTTT; CDR3 protein: CAIKGGEGQPQHF
D gene: TRBD2; clone size: -; CDR3 length: 16; J gene: TRBJ2-3; V gene: TRBV10-3; CDR3 DNA: TGTGCCATCAGTGAGTCAGGGACTAGCGGGAGTAATACGCAGTATTTT; CDR3 protein: CAISESGTSGSNTQYF
D gene: -; clone size: -; CDR3 length: 16; J gene: TRBJ2-4; V gene: TRBV19; CDR3 DNA: TGTGCCAGTAGTATTCGGGGGGCTTACCCCAAAAACATTCAGTACTTC; CDR3 protein: CASSIRGAYPKNIQYF
D gene: TRBD1; clone size: -; CDR3 length: 15; J gene: TRBJ2-1; V gene: TRBV24-1; CDR3 DNA: TGTGCCACCAGTTACGCGGGACAGGGGGACAATGAGCAGTTCTTC; CDR3 protein: CATSYAGQGDNEQFF
D gene: -; clone size: -; CDR3 length: 16; J gene: TRBJ1-3; V gene: TRBV10-3; CDR3 DNA: TGTGCCATCAGTGAGTCGGTGGGGACCTCTGGAAACACCATATATTTT; CDR3 protein: CAISESVGTSGNTIYF